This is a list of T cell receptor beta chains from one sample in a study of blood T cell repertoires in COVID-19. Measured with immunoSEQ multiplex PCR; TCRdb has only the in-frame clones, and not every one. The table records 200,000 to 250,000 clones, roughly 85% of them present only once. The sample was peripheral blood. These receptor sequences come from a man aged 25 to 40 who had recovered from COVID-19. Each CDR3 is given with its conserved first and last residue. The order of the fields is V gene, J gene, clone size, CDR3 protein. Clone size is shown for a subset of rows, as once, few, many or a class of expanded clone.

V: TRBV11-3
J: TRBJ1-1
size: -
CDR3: CASSFRSGTGGEAFF

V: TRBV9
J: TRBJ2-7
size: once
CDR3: CASSPDILAPRDSEQYF

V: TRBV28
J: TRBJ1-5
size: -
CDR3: CASSRPGGLLIPYSNQPQHF

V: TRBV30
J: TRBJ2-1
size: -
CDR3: CAWSVGQVYNEQFF

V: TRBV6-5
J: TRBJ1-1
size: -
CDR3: CASSYKTGGGTEAFF

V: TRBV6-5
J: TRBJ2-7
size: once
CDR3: CASSRRTLNNEQYF

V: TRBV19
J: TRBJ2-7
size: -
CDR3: CASSMSQGAREQYF

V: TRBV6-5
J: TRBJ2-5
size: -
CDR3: CASSYSAGEETQYF

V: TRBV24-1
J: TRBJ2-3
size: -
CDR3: CATGDRAGADTQYF

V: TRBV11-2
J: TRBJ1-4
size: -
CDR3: CASSLPGQFNEKLFF

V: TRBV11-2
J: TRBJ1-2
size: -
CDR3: CASSLAGQGFGYTF

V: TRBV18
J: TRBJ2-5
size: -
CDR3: CASSPRRHTTQETQYF

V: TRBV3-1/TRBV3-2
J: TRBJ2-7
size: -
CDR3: CASSAKPSGYEQYF

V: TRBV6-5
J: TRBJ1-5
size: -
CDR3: CATKQQYSNQPQHF

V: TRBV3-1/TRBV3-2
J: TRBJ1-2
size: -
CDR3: CASSDRGSNYGYTF

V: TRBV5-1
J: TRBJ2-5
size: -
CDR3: CASSRGQETQYF

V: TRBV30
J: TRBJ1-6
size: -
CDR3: CAWLGQSPNSPLHF

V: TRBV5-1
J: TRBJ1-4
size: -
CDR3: CASSLNTGGGEKLFF

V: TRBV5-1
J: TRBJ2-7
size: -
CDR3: CASSLAATSEQYF

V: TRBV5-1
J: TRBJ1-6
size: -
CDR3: CASEPGGGSPLHF

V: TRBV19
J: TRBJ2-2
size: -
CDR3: CASRSSGSLNTGELFF

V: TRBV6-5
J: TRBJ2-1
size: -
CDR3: CASSYLPGSSYNEQFF

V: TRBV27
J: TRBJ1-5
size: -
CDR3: CASSPGSSNQPQHF

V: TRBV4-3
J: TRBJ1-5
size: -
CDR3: CASSQVWDRGLQPQHF

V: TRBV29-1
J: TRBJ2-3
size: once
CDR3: CSVTGSDTQYF

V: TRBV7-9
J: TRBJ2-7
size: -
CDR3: CASSIGQGYEQYF

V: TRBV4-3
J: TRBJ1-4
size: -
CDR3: CASSYTMGTDEKLFF

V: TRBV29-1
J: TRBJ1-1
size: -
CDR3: CSVLGQANTEAFF

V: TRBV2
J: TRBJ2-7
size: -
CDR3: CASSGGQVLVQYF

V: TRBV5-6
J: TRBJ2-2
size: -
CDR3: CASSLPLAGGDTGELFF

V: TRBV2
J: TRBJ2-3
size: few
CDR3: CASREGSRGTDTQYF

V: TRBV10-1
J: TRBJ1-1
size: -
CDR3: CASSAGQGVRTEAFF

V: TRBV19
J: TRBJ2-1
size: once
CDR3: CASSIIWGGSYNEQFF

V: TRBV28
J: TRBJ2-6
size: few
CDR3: CASSFKASGANVLTF

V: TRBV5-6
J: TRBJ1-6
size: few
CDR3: CASSLANTSPLHF

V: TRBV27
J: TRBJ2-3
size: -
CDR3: CASSSPNSGVGYF

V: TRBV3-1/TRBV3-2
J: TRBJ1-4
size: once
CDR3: CASSQGARGFLTANEKLFF